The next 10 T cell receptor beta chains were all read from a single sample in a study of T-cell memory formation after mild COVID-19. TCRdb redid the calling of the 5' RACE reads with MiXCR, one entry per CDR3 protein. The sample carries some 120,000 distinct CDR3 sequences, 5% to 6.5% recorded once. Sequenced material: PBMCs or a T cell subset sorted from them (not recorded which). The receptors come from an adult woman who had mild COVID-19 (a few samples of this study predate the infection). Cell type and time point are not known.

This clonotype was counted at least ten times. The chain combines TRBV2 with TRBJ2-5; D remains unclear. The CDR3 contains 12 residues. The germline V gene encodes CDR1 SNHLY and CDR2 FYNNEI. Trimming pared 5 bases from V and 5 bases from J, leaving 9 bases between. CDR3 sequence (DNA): TGTGCCAGCAGTTACTCGTGGGAGACCCAGTACTTC. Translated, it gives CASSYSWETQYF.

CDR3 bases: TGTGCCAGCAGCTTGAACAGGAGATGGTCACCCCTCCACTTT. Translation gives CASSLNRRWSPLHF. The chain carries TRBV7-2 and TRBJ1-6, with D maybe TRBD1 (5 bases). The length of the CDR3 is 14 residues. Looked up from germline, CDR1 is SGHTA and CDR2 is FQGNSA. V was clipped by 3 bases and J by 10 bases, with 13 bases between them.

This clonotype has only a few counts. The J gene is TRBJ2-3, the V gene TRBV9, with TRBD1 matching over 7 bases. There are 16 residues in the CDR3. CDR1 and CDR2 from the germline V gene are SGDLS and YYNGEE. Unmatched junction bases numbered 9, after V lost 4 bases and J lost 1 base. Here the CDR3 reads CASSFSGDSRTDTQYF. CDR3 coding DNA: TGTGCCAGCAGCTTCAGTGGGGACAGCCGCACAGATACGCAGTATTTT.

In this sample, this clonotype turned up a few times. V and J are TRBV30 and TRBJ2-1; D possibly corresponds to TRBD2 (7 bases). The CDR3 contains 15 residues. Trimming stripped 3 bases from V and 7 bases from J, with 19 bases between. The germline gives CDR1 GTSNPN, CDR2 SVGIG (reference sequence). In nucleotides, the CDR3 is TGTGCCTGGAGAGGGGGACTATTACCTACTAATGAGCAGTTCTTC. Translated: CAWRGGLLPTNEQFF.

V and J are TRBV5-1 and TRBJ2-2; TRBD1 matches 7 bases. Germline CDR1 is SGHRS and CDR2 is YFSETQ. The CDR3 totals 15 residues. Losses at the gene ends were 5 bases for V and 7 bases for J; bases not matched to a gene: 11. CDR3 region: CASRQGSEPNGELFF. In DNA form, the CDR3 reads TGCGCCAGCAGACAGGGGAGTGAACCGAACGGGGAGCTGTTTTTT.

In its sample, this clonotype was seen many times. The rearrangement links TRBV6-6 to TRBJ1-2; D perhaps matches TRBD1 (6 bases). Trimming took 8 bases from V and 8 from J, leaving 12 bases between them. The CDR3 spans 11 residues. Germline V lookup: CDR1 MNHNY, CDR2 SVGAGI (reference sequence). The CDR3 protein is CASGWDKGYTF. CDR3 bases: TGTGCCAGCGGTTGGGACAAGGGCTACACCTTC.

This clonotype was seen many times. CDR3 bases: TGTGCCAGCAGCCGTGTAGAAGCGTCCGATACGCAGTATTTT. It yields the protein CASSRVEASDTQYF. The chain employs TRBV7-8 and TRBJ2-3; D ambiguous. The germline V gene encodes CDR1 SGHVS and CDR2 FQNEAQ. The V end lost 5 bases, the J end lost 6 bases, and 15 bases lay between the germline ends. The CDR3 sequence is 14 residues long.

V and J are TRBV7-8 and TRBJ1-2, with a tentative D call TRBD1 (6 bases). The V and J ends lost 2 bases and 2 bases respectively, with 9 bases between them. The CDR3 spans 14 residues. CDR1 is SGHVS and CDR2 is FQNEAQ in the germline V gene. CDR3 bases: TGTGCCAGCAGCTTAAGGGGGGAGAACTATGGCTACACCTTC. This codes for CASSLRGENYGYTF.

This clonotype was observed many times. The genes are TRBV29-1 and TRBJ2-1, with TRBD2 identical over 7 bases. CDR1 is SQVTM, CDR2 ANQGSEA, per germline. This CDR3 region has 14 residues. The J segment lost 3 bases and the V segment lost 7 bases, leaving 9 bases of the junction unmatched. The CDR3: CSAYLADHYNEQFF. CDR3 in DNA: TGCAGCGCCTATCTAGCGGACCACTACAATGAGCAGTTCTTC.

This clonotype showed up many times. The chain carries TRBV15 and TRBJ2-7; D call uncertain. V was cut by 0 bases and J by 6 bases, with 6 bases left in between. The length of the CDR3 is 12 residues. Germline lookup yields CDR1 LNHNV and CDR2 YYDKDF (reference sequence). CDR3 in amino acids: CATSRERSEQYF. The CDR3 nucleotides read TGTGCCACCAGCAGAGAACGGTCCGAGCAGTACTTC.